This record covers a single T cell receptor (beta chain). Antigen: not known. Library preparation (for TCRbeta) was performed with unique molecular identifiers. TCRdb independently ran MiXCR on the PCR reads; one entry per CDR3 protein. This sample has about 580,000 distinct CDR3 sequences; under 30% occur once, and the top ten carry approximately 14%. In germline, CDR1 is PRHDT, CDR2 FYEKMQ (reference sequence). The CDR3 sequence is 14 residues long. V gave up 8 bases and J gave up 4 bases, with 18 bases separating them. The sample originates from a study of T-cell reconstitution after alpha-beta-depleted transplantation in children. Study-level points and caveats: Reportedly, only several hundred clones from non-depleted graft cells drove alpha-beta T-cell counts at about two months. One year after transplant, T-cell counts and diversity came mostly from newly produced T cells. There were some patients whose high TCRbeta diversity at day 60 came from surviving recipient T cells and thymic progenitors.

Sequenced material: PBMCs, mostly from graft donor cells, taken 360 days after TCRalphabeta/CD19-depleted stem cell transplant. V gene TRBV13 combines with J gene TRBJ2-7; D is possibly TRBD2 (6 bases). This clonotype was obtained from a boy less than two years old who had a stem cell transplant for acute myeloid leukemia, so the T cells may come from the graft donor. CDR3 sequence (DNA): TGTGCCAGCGGATCCTGGGGGGTAGTTTACGAGCAGTACTTC. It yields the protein CASGSWGVVYEQYF.